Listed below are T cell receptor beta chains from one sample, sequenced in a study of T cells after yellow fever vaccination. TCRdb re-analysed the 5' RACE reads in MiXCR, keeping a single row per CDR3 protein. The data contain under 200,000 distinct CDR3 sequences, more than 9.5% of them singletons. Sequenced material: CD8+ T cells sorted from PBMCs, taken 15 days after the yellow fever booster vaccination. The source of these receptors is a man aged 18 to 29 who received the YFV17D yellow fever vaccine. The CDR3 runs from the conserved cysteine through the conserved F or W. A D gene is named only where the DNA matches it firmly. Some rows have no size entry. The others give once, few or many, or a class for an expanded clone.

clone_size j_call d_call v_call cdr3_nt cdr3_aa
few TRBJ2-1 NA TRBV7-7 TGTGCCAGCAGCTCGGACAGCTACAATGAGCAGTTCTTC CASSSDSYNEQFF
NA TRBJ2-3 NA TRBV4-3 TGCGCCAGCAGCCAAGATGGGCGGGAAGGCACAGATACGCAGTATTTT CASSQDGREGTDTQYF
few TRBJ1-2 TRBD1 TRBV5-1 TGCGCCAGCAGCCCGGAGGCAGGGGGCCTCCCCCTCCCCTTC CASSPEAGGLPLPF
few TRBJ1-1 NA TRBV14 TGTGCCAGCAGCCTTGCGGGACGGAGCGTTGAAGCTTTCTTT CASSLAGRSVEAFF
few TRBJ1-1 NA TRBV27 TGTGCCACCCAGACTGCCCTGGGAGCTTTCTTT CATQTALGAFF
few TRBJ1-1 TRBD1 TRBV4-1 TGCGCCAGCAGCCCAGGGGGTAGGACTGAAGCTTTCTTT CASSPGGRTEAFF
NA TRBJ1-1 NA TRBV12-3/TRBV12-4 TGTGCCAGCAGTTTGGGGCCGGGCACTGAAGCTTTCTTT CASSLGPGTEAFF
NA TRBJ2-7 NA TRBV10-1 TGCGCCAGCAGTTACGGACGGAAATTTTACGAGCAGTACTTC CASSYGRKFYEQYF
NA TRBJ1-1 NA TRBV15 TGTGCCACCAGCAGCCCGATCGGGGAGAACACTGAAGCTTTCTTT CATSSPIGENTEAFF
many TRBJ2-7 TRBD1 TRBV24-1 TGTGCCACCAGGGACAGGGGGCGAAACTACGAGCAGTACTTC CATRDRGRNYEQYF
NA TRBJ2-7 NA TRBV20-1 TGCAGTGCTAGAGACTTAGGGAGCTCCTACGAGCAGTACTTC CSARDLGSSYEQYF
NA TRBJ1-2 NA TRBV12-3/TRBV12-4 TGTGCCAGCAGTACAACAGGCCCTTCCTACGATGGCTACACCTTC CASSTTGPSYDGYTF
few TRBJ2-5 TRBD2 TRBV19 TGTGCCAGTAGTAAGACTAGCGGGGCCCCAGTGGCCCAGTACTTC CASSKTSGAPVAQYF
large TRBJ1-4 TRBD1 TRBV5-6 TGTGCCAGCAGCTTGCAAGGACAGGGGCTCTTCGGCACTAATGAAAAACTGTTTTTT CASSLQGQGLFGTNEKLFF
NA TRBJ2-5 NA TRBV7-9 TGTGCCAGCAGCTTAGCCGCAGGTGACCAAGAGACCCAGTACTTC CASSLAAGDQETQYF
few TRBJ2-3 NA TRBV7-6 TGTGCCAGCAGGTCGGAGGTGAATTCAGATACGCAGTATTTT CASRSEVNSDTQYF
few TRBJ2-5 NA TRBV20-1 TGCAGTGCTAGAGATTCGCTACAAGAGACCCAGTACTTC CSARDSLQETQYF
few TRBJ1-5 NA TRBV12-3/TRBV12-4 TGTGCCAGCAGCTTGGACAAGAATCAGCCCCAGCATTTT CASSLDKNQPQHF
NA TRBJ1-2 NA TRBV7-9 TGTGCCAGCAGCTTAGTACAGGAGATTAACTATGGCTACACCTTC CASSLVQEINYGYTF
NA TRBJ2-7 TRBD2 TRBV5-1 TGCGCCAGCAGCTTTATGGCGGGGGGGCAGGACGAGCAGTACTTC CASSFMAGGQDEQYF